This TCR beta chain was sequenced during a study of blood T cells in healthy people across ages. Study findings and constraints: A roughly linear fall in TCR beta diversity per million T cells was seen with increasing age.

With a J-beta primer mix and a sample-barcoded 5' primer, a second PCR ran about 7 to 11 cycles. The study obtained at least 2.5 million CDR3-containing paired-end reads from every sample. Each CDR3 protein gets one entry after TCRdb re-called the 5' RACE reads with MiXCR. The sample comprises over 1,500,000 distinct CDR3 sequences, around 50% of which are singletons, and approximately 2.1% rests with the top ten. V shed 3 bases and J shed 2 bases, with 21 bases lying between them. Germline assignment: CDR1 MNHEY and CDR2 SMNVEV (reference sequence). The CDR3 consists of 18 residues. Details on this clonotype: What it recognizes is unknown.

Individuals who donated were healthy Caucasians from Russia aged roughly 6 to 95. A minimum of 7 million PBMCs was isolated per sample. The clonotype originates from a woman between 40 and 55 years old in good health. J is TRBJ2-3 and V is TRBV27, with D possibly being TRBD2 (5 bases). The sample taken for sequencing was blood. The CDR3 here is CASSFEGLTTRLTDTQYF. CDR3 DNA sequence: TGTGCCAGCAGTTTTGAGGGCCTCACGACCCGACTCACAGATACGCAGTATTTT.